The source of this T cell receptor beta chain is a study of Ad26.COV2.S vaccination and SARS-CoV-2 variants. Across the study: Intramuscular Ad26.COV2.S at 5x10^10 or 1x10^11 viral particles.

As concerns this clone: What it binds is not known.

Treatment here: 15 to 20 received Ad26.COV2.S at low or high dose, single or two shots; several received placebo; per-sample allocation not given. It was on day 63 after the first vaccine or placebo injection that samples were taken. It was Wuhan-strain SARS-CoV-2 spike that the Ad26 vaccine vector expressed. Libraries were prepared by immunoSEQ multiplex PCR; TCRdb keeps only in-frame clonotypes and omits some of them. The sample consists of 300,000 to 350,000 clones, roughly 90% of them appearing once. V gave up 5 bases and J gave up 4 bases; unmatched junction bases: 10. CDR3 length equals 15 residues. The germline gives CDR1 KGHSH, CDR2 LQKENI. Study-wide findings and caveats: The authors reported substantial breadth in spike-specific CD8+ and CD4+ T cell responses after vaccination.

The chain is built from TRBV18 and TRBJ1-1; 7 bases are a match to TRBD1. This sequence was found in a person aged 18-65 years who received the Ad26.COV2.S COVID-19 vaccine or a placebo. Material: peripheral blood, obtained in a trial of Ad26.COV2.S vaccine versus placebo. In nucleotides, the CDR3 is TGTGCCAGCTCATCAACAGGGGAAGGGGTCACTGAAGCTTTCTTT. Its translation is CASSSTGEGVTEAFF.